Listed here are 20 T cell receptor beta chains from one sample, sequenced in a study of T cells after yellow fever vaccination. TCRdb processed the 5' RACE reads anew with MiXCR; each CDR3 protein has one entry. The table shows 340,000 or so distinct CDR3 sequences, with roughly an eighth occurring only once. Material: CD4+ T cells sorted from PBMCs, obtained 15 days after the yellow fever booster vaccination. Receptor source: a man between 18 and 29 years old who received the YFV17D yellow fever vaccine.

The chain links TRBV5-1 to TRBJ2-7, with 9 bases matching TRBD1. The V and J ends lost 1 base and 5 bases, in that order; junction bases with no gene match: 16. Germline V gives CDR1 SGHRS, CDR2 YFSETQ. CDR3 length equals 18 residues. For the CDR3, the DNA is TGCGCCAGCAGCTTGTTTCCCTCGGGGACAGGGACAAGGAACGAGCAGTACGTC. Protein: CASSLFPSGTGTRNEQYV.

This chain joins TRBV4-3 and TRBJ1-4, with D possibly matching TRBD1 (6 bases). The CDR3 runs to 16 residues. V was pared by 1 base and J by 6 bases, with 15 bases between. Germline V CDR1 and CDR2: LGHNA, YSLEER. As DNA, the CDR3 is TGCGCCAGCAGCCAAGGGGCCCCACAGGGTTATGAAAAACTGTTTTTT. Residues: CASSQGAPQGYEKLFF.

This clonotype was observed a few times. The rearrangement uses TRBV5-1 and TRBJ2-2; D could derive from TRBD1 or TRBD2 (5 bases each). Germline V CDR1 and CDR2: SGHRS, YFSETQ. Deletions cut 1 base from V and 2 bases from J, with 9 bases between. This CDR3 region has 15 residues. The CDR3 DNA reads as TGCGCCAGCAGCTTGAGCCGGGGCAACACCGGGGAGCTGTTTTTT. This encodes CASSLSRGNTGELFF.

The chain recombines TRBV10-3 with TRBJ1-6, with a tentative D call TRBD1 (6 bases). The CDR3 is 14 residues long. Germline CDR1 and CDR2: ENHRY and SYGVKD. The V end was cut by 0 bases, the J end by 8 bases, with 8 bases between. DNA for the CDR3: TGTGCCATCAGTGAGTCGGGGGGCGATTCACCCCTCCACTTT. Translating it yields CAISESGGDSPLHF.

This clonotype has just a few counts. J is TRBJ1-1 and V is TRBV9; a weak D match, TRBD1 (5 bases). The CDR3 totals 15 residues. Germline-derived CDR1 and CDR2 are SGDLS and YYNGEE. The V and J ends lost 1 base and 4 bases respectively, with 14 bases between them. In nucleotides, the CDR3 is TGTGCCAGCAGCGTACTGGGGACGGCGGTCACTGAAGCTTTCTTT. Translation: CASSVLGTAVTEAFF.

This clonotype has more than one count but fewer than ten. The CDR3 is CASSYSGTEGYTF. The CDR3 coding sequence is TGTGCCAGCAGTTACTCAGGGACGGAAGGCTACACCTTC. The rearrangement uses TRBV6-5 and TRBJ1-2; tentative D call: TRBD1 (5 bases). The CDR3 loop spans 13 amino acids. Trimming removed 0 bases from V and 8 bases from J, with 10 bases in between. Germline V gives CDR1 MNHEY, CDR2 SVGAGI.

This clonotype has a handful of counts. The rearrangement uses TRBV10-3 and TRBJ2-7; possible D gene TRBD1, 6 bases. V was pared by 5 bases and J by 4 bases, with 18 bases between. The CDR3 spans 15 residues. Germline V CDR1 and CDR2: ENHRY, SYGVKD. The CDR3 coding sequence is TGTGCCATCAGTTCAACAGGGTCGAAAGGTTACGAGCAGTACTTC. Its protein is CAISSTGSKGYEQYF.

In nucleotides, the CDR3 is TGTGCCTGGAGTCAGGGGGCCGAAGCTTTCTTT. This gives the protein CAWSQGAEAFF. The chain is built from TRBV30 and TRBJ1-1, with 8 bases that match TRBD1. Germline trimming cut 2 bases from V and 8 bases from J; bases unmatched to any gene: 1. CDR3 length equals 11 residues. Looked up from germline, CDR1 is GTSNPN and CDR2 is SVGIG (reference sequence).

This chain uses TRBV12-3 or TRBV12-4 with TRBJ2-3; tentative D call: TRBD1 (6 bases). Trimming pared 6 bases from V and 6 bases from J, leaving 13 bases between. This CDR3 region has 13 residues. The CDR3 loop is CASRPQGFDTQYF. The CDR3 DNA follows: TGTGCCAGCAGGCCTCAGGGGTTTGATACGCAGTATTTT.

This clonotype has just a few counts. V is TRBV28 and J is TRBJ2-3, with no clear D. The germline V gene encodes CDR1 MDHEN and CDR2 SYDVKM. V was trimmed by 6 bases and J by 6 bases, leaving 13 bases between them. This CDR3 contains 13 residues. The CDR3 bases are TGTGCCAGCAGAATGACGGGTGTGGATACGCAGTATTTT. Translated: CASRMTGVDTQYF.

This clonotype showed up many times. The chain is built from TRBV20-1 and TRBJ2-5, with D tentatively TRBD1 (5 bases). The CDR3 is 11 residues long. Germline CDR1 and CDR2: DFQATT and SNEGSKA (reference sequence). Trimming cost V 6 bases and J 5 bases, with 10 bases left between them. The CDR3 loop is CSASAGETQYF. DNA for the CDR3: TGCAGTGCAAGTGCAGGGGAGACCCAGTACTTC.

This clonotype came up a few times. This sequence joins TRBV7-3 and TRBJ2-1; TRBD1 or TRBD2 may be the D gene (6 bases each). The CDR3 sequence is 13 residues long. The germline V and J ends were trimmed by 5 bases and 5 bases, with 10 bases remaining between them. Germline V CDR1 and CDR2: SGHTA, FQGTGA. CDR3 nucleotide sequence: TGTGCCAGCAGCCCGGGGGCAAACAATGAGCAGTTCTTC. It is translated as CASSPGANNEQFF. Based on the CDR3 plus reference TRBV7-3 and TRBJ2-1, the full variable domain is GAGVSQTPSNKVTEKGKYVELRCDPISGHTALYWYRQSLGQGPEFLIYFQGTGAADDSGLPNDRFFAVRPEGSVSTLKIQRTERGDSAVYLCASSPGANNEQFFGPGTRLTVL.

This clonotype was counted between two and nine times. The chain links TRBV23-1 to TRBJ2-4; 8 nucleotides agree with TRBD1. TRBV23-1 is known as an ORF, though its function is uncertain. The CDR3 has 15 amino acids. V was pared by 3 bases and J by 1 base, with 2 bases of the junction left unmatched. In DNA form, the CDR3 reads TGCGCCAGCAGTCAGACAGGGGCGGCCAAAAACATTCAGTACTTC. Translated, it gives CASSQTGAAKNIQYF.

V and J are TRBV11-2 and TRBJ2-1; 8 positions agree with TRBD2. The CDR3 is 19 residues long. The junction had 13 bases not matched to a gene; V was cut back by 3 bases and J by 0 bases. The V gene's germline CDR1 is SGHAT and CDR2 FQNNGV. The CDR3 spells CASSFPEGGGSSSYNEQFF. The CDR3 DNA reads as TGTGCCAGCAGCTTTCCGGAGGGCGGGGGGTCGAGCTCCTACAATGAGCAGTTCTTC. The entire variable domain, with the rest obtained from reference TRBV11-2 and TRBJ2-1, is as follows: EAGVAQSPRYKIIEKRQSVAFWCNPISGHATLYWYQQILGQGPKLLIQFQNNGVVDDSQLPKDRFSAERLKGVDSTLKIQPAKLEDSAVYLCASSFPEGGGSSSYNEQFFGPGTRLTVL.

This clonotype was seen more than once but under ten times. The chain recombines TRBV18 with TRBJ1-1; no definite D call. V was clipped by 2 bases and J by 2 bases, with 9 bases between them. Per germline, CDR1 KGHSH and CDR2 LQKENI. The CDR3 has 14 residues. CDR3 amino acids: CASSPLADNTEAFF. CDR3 nucleotide sequence: TGTGCCAGCTCACCATTGGCGGATAACACTGAAGCTTTCTTT.

This clonotype was seen only a few times. V is TRBV6-5 and J is TRBJ2-5, with 8 bases fitting TRBD2. There are 16 residues in the CDR3. Germline-derived CDR1 and CDR2 are MNHEY and SVGAGI. V trimming: 5 bases; J trimming: 1 base; junction bases outside the gene matches: 9. CDR3 protein: CASSALGRGGQETQYF. Written as DNA, the CDR3 is TGTGCCAGCAGTGCCCTAGGACGGGGGGGCCAAGAGACCCAGTACTTC.

This sequence joins TRBV7-2 and TRBJ2-5; 7 positions match TRBD2. With 3 bases clipped from V and 9 bases from J, the junction kept 13 bases outside the gene matches. CDR3 length: 15 residues. From germline, CDR1 is SGHTA and CDR2 FQGNSA. The CDR3 DNA follows: TGTGCCAGCAGCTTGACCCGCGGACTAGACTCGTCCCAGTACTTC. Amino acids: CASSLTRGLDSSQYF.

This clonotype was observed a handful of times. V and J are TRBV5-5 and TRBJ2-3; possible D gene TRBD2, 6 bases. CDR1 SGHKS and CDR2 YYEKEE come from the germline V gene (reference sequence). The CDR3 is made up of 15 amino acids. The V end lost 1 base, the J end lost 5 bases, and 14 bases lay between the germline ends. The CDR3 sequence is CASSLTRGWKDTQYF. CDR3 DNA sequence: TGTGCCAGCAGCTTGACCCGGGGGTGGAAAGATACGCAGTATTTT.

This clonotype was seen a few times. The chain recombines TRBV7-2 with TRBJ1-1; no definite D call. V was pared by 1 base and J by 12 bases, with 15 bases between. The CDR3 has 13 amino acids. Germline V gives CDR1 SGHTA, CDR2 FQGNSA. DNA of the CDR3: TGTGCCAGCAGCTTAGATGTCGGTCGGGTCACTTTCTTT. Residues: CASSLDVGRVTFF.

As for this clonotype: This may be a read error: a much more frequent sequence differs by one nucleotide. V is TRBV11-3 and J is TRBJ2-3, with 8 bases matching TRBD1. The CDR3 runs to 14 residues. Germline V gives CDR1 SGHNT, CDR2 YENEEA. The ends lost 4 bases at V and 0 bases at J; junction bases unmatched: 0. CDR3 loop: CASSWTGSTDTQYF. In DNA form, the CDR3 reads TGTGCCAGCAGCTGGACAGGGAGCACAGATACGCAGTATTTT.